This T cell receptor (beta chain) came from a study of blood T cells in healthy people across ages. Study conclusions and caveats: Roughly linearly, TCR beta diversity per million T cells fell as age increased.

A minimum of 5.5 micrograms of total RNA was extracted per sample. The second PCR ran about 6 to 11 cycles with a sample-barcoded 5' primer and J-beta primers. A single record per CDR3 protein comes from TCRdb applying MiXCR to the 5' RACE reads. The sample shows around 1.5 million distinct CDR3 sequences, about 35% of them seen only once. The sample holds a few counts of this clonotype. Its matching antigen is unknown. The sequence derives from a woman younger than 45 in good health. Sequencing used blood.

In DNA, the CDR3 is TGCAGTGCTAGAGAAAGGCGTAGCGGCACAGATACGCAGTATTTT. Translated: CSARERRSGTDTQYF. The chain uses TRBV20-1 and TRBJ2-3; TRBD2 is a possible D gene (5 bases). The CDR3 covers 15 residues. From germline, CDR1 is DFQATT and CDR2 SNEGSKA (reference sequence). V lost 0 bases and J lost 1, with 11 bases in between.